What follows are 22 T cell receptor beta chains derived from one specimen sequenced in a study of blood T cell repertoires in COVID-19. TCRdb keeps only in-frame clones here, not all; method: immunoSEQ multiplex PCR. This table has around 380,000 clones, about four fifths appearing once. Specimen: peripheral blood. Receptors were obtained from a human donor with acute or convalescent COVID-19. The donor label of this sample is uncertain.

In its sample, this clone was seen a few times. The chain uses TRBV5-1 and TRBJ1-4; D gene uncertain. Trimming took off 1 base at V and 7 bases at J, with 14 bases between the two ends. The CDR3 sequence is 15 residues long. Germline lookup yields CDR1 SGHRS and CDR2 YFSETQ. CDR3 loop: CASSLLELPSEKLFF. The CDR3, as DNA: TGCGCCAGCAGCTTGCTAGAACTACCGAGTGAAAAACTGTTTTTT.

The chain uses TRBV19 and TRBJ2-1; 8 positions agree with TRBD1. V shed 8 bases, J shed 8 bases, and the junction held 17 bases outside the gene matches. The germline CDR1 and CDR2 sequences are LNHDA and SQIVND (reference sequence). This CDR3 region has 16 residues. In nucleotides, the CDR3 is TGTGCCAGTTCATCCTCTTGGGGCAGGGGGCGGGATGAGCAGTTCTTC. Amino acid sequence: CASSSSWGRGRDEQFF.

The rearrangement uses TRBV18 and TRBJ2-7, with D perhaps matching TRBD1 (6 bases). This CDR3 comprises 14 residues. The V end lost 3 bases, the J end lost 7 bases, and 16 bases lay between the germline ends. Germline V gene sequence: CDR1 KGHSH, CDR2 LQKENI. CDR3 residues: CASSPYRDIGEQYF. The CDR3 DNA is TGTGCCAGCTCACCGTACCGGGACATTGGGGAGCAGTACTTC.

The chain recombines TRBV2 with TRBJ1-5; 8 bases align to TRBD1. Looked up from germline, CDR1 is SNHLY and CDR2 is FYNNEI. The ends lost 4 bases at V and 6 bases at J; junction bases unmatched: 2. The CDR3 covers 13 residues. CDR3 amino acids: CASSADRGQPQHF. As DNA, the CDR3 is TGTGCCAGCAGTGCAGACAGGGGTCAGCCCCAGCATTTT.

This clone was counted at least ten times. The rearrangement uses TRBV6-6 and TRBJ2-7; D gene uncertain. This CDR3 contains 13 residues. From germline, CDR1 is MNHNY and CDR2 SVGAGI (reference sequence). V was pared by 5 bases and J by 0 bases, with 8 bases between. The DNA for the CDR3 is TGTGCCAGCAGTCCTAGGAGCTCCTACGAGCAGTACTTC. It specifies CASSPRSSYEQYF.

The chain combines TRBV28 with TRBJ1-2; 8 bases map to TRBD1. This CDR3 has 15 residues. Germline loops: CDR1 MDHEN, CDR2 SYDVKM. With V trimmed by 4 bases and J by 5 bases, 9 bases remained unmatched. CDR3 sequence (DNA): TGTGCCAGCAGTTCAATAGGACAGGGTAGTTATGGCTACACCTTC. This sequence encodes CASSSIGQGSYGYTF.

As regards this clone: The identical CDR3 is also encoded by other nucleotide sequences in the sample. The CDR3 DNA is TGCGCCAGCAGCCCAGGACAGGGGGAAGGGTATGGCTACACCTTC. Translated, it gives CASSPGQGEGYGYTF. The rearrangement uses TRBV5-1 and TRBJ1-2; TRBD1 matches at 10 bases. The junction had 8 bases not matched to a gene; V was cut back by 4 bases and J by 5 bases. There are 15 residues in the CDR3. CDR1 is SGHRS, CDR2 YFSETQ, per germline.

This clone was seen only a few times. The rearrangement links TRBV20-1 to TRBJ2-7, with 14 bases that match TRBD2. The germline V gene has CDR1 DFQATT and CDR2 SNEGSKA (reference sequence). The CDR3 has 16 residues. The junction had 9 bases not matched to a gene; V was cut back by 3 bases and J by 5 bases. The CDR3 loop is CSASGGTSGSTNEQYF. As DNA, the CDR3 is TGCAGTGCTAGTGGGGGGACTAGCGGGAGTACCAACGAGCAGTACTTC.

This clone has just one count. The same CDR3 also results from other DNA sequences found in this sample. This chain connects TRBV27 to TRBJ2-1, with D perhaps TRBD1 (5 bases). The CDR3 is 12 amino acids. Trimming took 2 bases from V and 6 from J, leaving 5 bases between them. CDR1 is MNHEY and CDR2 is SMNVEV in the germline V gene (reference sequence). This CDR3 reads CASSLQGNEQFF. The CDR3 DNA sequence: TGTGCCAGCAGTTTACAGGGCAATGAGCAGTTCTTC.

The V and J genes are TRBV6-1 and TRBJ2-7; the D is unclear. Germline V gives CDR1 MNHNS, CDR2 SASEGT. Trimming shortened V by 3 bases and J by 3 bases, and 9 bases separated the two germline ends. The CDR3 runs to 13 residues. The CDR3 loop is CASSDYTIYEQYF. In DNA form, the CDR3 reads TGTGCCAGCAGTGATTACACGATCTACGAGCAGTACTTC.

Regarding this clone: Other DNA sequences in the sample encode the same CDR3. The chain has TRBV9 and TRBJ2-1; D is uncertain. The CDR3 spans 12 residues. Germline values: CDR1 SGDLS, CDR2 YYNGEE. Between the trimmed V and J ends, which lost 0 bases and 6 bases, there was a span of 4 bases. CDR3 in DNA: TGTGCCAGCAGCGTAGCGTTCAATGAGCAGTTCTTC. It is translated as CASSVAFNEQFF.

V gene TRBV18 combines with J gene TRBJ2-2, with TRBD2 matching 7 bases. CDR1 and CDR2 (germline): KGHSH, LQKENI. Trimming at V came to 2 bases and at J to 7 bases, leaving 16 bases not matched to a gene. The CDR3 consists of 18 residues. The DNA for the CDR3 is TGTGCCAGCTCACCAAGGCGCGAGCGGGGCCTGGCAGGCGGGGAGCTGTTTTTT. The encoded protein is CASSPRRERGLAGGELFF.

This chain joins TRBV5-1 and TRBJ2-7; TRBD1 matches 9 bases. V was pared by 0 bases and J by 6 bases, with 4 bases of the junction left unmatched. Germline V gene sequence: CDR1 SGHRS, CDR2 YFSETQ. The CDR3 is 14 amino acids. The CDR3 DNA reads as TGCGCCAGCAGCTTGGGGGACAGGGTCAGCGAGCAGTACTTC. It yields the protein CASSLGDRVSEQYF.

V and J are TRBV19 and TRBJ1-1, with 7 bases lining up with TRBD1. The CDR3 spans 16 residues. V was pared by 1 base and J by 0 bases, with 5 bases of the junction left unmatched. Per germline, CDR1 LNHDA and CDR2 SQIVND (reference sequence). DNA for the CDR3: TGTGCCAGTAGTATAGGGACAGGCCGCGTGAACACTGAAGCTTTCTTT. This translates into CASSIGTGRVNTEAFF. The full variable domain, its missing parts supplied by reference TRBV19 and TRBJ1-1, is DGGITQSPKYLFRKEGQNVTLSCEQNLNHDAMYWYRQDPGQGLRLIYYSQIVNDFQKGDIAEGYSVSREKKESFPLTVTSAQKNPTAFYLCASSIGTGRVNTEAFFGQGTRLTVV.

V is TRBV6-4 and J is TRBJ2-3; 9 bases fit TRBD2. With 8 bases clipped from V and 4 bases from J, the junction kept 7 bases outside the gene matches. CDR1 is MRHNA and CDR2 is SNTAGT in the germline V gene. The CDR3 covers 14 residues. This chain's CDR3 is CASRAGGHADTQYF. Written as DNA, the CDR3 is TGTGCCAGCCGTGCGGGAGGGCATGCAGATACGCAGTATTTT.

This clone was seen a handful of times. The chain employs TRBV10-3 and TRBJ2-3; no clear D gene. The CDR3 is 18 amino acids. Germline CDR1 is ENHRY and CDR2 is SYGVKD. With 0 bases removed from V and 5 bases from J, the gap between germline ends came to 21 bases. CDR3 nucleotides: TGTGCCATCAGTGAGTCGATACCCTACCGTCTTAGGAGAGATACGCAGTATTTT. It is translated as CAISESIPYRLRRDTQYF.

This clone was found a few times. V usage is TRBV28 and J usage is TRBJ1-2; 9 positions agree with TRBD1. V shed 6 bases, J shed 8 bases, and the junction held 7 bases outside the gene matches. Germline values: CDR1 MDHEN, CDR2 SYDVKM. The CDR3 runs to 13 residues. The CDR3 protein is CASSDRGSRGYTF. CDR3 in DNA: TGTGCCAGCAGCGACAGGGGGAGTCGGGGCTACACCTTC.

The rearrangement links TRBV19 to TRBJ1-5; D uncertain. CDR1 LNHDA and CDR2 SQIVND come from the germline V gene (reference sequence). The CDR3 totals 17 residues. V dropped 3 bases and J dropped 2 bases, with 17 bases sitting between them. The CDR3 loop reads CASSIDGWTRGNQPQHF. As DNA, the CDR3 is TGTGCCAGTAGTATCGACGGTTGGACGAGGGGCAATCAGCCCCAGCATTTT.

The chain couples TRBV28 to TRBJ1-1; TRBD1 might be the D (6 bases). The CDR3 has 13 amino acids. Germline V gene lookup returns CDR1 MDHEN and CDR2 SYDVKM. The ends were cut back, 6 bases at V and 3 bases at J, with 11 bases in the middle. CDR3 in DNA: TGTGCCAGCAGCGCGTGGGGGCACACTGAAGCTTTCTTT. It translates to CASSAWGHTEAFF.

The chain uses TRBV18 and TRBJ2-1, with a possible D match to TRBD2 (6 bases). The CDR3 consists of 12 residues. Germline lookup yields CDR1 KGHSH and CDR2 LQKENI. V lost 4 bases to trimming and J lost 7 bases, with 8 bases between them. The CDR3 sequence: CASSREVNEQFF. The CDR3 coding sequence is TGTGCCAGCTCACGGGAGGTAAATGAGCAGTTCTTC.

The chain links TRBV29-1 to TRBJ2-5; 7 bases align to TRBD1. The germline gives CDR1 SQVTM, CDR2 ANQGSEA. This CDR3 region has 13 residues. J was trimmed by 1 base and V by 5 bases; bases with no gene match: 4. The CDR3 nucleotides read TGCAGCGTTCGCCGGGACAGCCAAGAGACCCAGTACTTC. Translating gives CSVRRDSQETQYF.

Of note for this clone: This may be a read error, as it is one base from a much larger clone. V gene TRBV6-5 combines with J gene TRBJ1-2; 9 bases are a match to TRBD1. The CDR3 has 14 residues. Germline loops: CDR1 MNHEY, CDR2 SVGAGI. V lost 6 bases and J lost 2; bases outside the gene matches: 4. The chain's CDR3 is CASRPGQGNYGYTF. CDR3 sequence (DNA): TGTGCCAGCAGACCGGGACAGGGAAACTATGGCTACACCTTC.